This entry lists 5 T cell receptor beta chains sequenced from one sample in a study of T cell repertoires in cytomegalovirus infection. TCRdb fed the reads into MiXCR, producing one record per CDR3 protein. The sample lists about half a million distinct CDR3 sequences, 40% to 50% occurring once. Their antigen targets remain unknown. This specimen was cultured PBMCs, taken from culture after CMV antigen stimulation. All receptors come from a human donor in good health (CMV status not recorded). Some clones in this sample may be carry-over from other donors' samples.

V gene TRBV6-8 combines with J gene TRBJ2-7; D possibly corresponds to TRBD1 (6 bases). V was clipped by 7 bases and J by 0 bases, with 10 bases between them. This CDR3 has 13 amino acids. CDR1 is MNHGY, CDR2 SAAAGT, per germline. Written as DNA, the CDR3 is TGTGCCAGCATCAAGGACAGCTCCTACGAGCAGTACTTC. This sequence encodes CASIKDSSYEQYF.

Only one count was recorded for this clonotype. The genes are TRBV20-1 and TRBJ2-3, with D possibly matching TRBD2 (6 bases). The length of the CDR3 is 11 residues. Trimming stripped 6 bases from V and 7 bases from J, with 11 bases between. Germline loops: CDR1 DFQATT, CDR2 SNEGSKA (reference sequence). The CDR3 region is CSASGEHTQYF. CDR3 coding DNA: TGCAGTGCCTCGGGGGAACATACGCAGTATTTT.

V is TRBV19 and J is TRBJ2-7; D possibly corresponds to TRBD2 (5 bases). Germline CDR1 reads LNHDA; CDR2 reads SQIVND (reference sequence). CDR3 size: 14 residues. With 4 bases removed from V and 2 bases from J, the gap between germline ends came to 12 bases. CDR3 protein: CASSTTLLAYEQYF. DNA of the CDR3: TGTGCCAGTAGTACCACACTACTAGCCTACGAGCAGTACTTC.

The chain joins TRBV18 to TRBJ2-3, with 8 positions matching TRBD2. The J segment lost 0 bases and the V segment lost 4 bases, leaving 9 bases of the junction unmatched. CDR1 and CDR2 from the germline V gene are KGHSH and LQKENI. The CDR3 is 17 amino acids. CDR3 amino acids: CASSLQRGLASTDTQYF. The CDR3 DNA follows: TGTGCCAGCTCACTCCAGCGAGGACTAGCAAGCACAGATACGCAGTATTTT.

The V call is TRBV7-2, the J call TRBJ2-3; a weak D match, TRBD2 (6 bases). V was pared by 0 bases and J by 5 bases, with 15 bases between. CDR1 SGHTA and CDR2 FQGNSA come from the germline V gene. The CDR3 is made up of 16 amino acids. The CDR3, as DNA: TGTGCCAGCAGCTTAGCCGCAGCGGGCCCCATAGATACGCAGTATTTT. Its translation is CASSLAAAGPIDTQYF.